This T cell receptor (beta chain) derives from a study of blood T cells in healthy people across ages. Study findings and constraints: Estimates based on one million T cells were treated as lower bounds.

There are 17 residues in the CDR3. Trimming cost V 5 bases and J 7 bases; bases outside gene matches: 18. Germline CDR1 and CDR2: DFQATT and SNEGSKA (reference sequence). As to this clonotype: Its specificity is unknown.

Peripheral blood, about 10 milliliters per donor, was collected. Together with a sample-barcoded 5' primer, a J-beta primer mix was included in a second PCR lasting about 6 to 12 cycles. In TCRdb, the 5' RACE reads were re-called with MiXCR into one record per CDR3 protein. This table has about 1,500,000 distinct CDR3 sequences, roughly 45% appearing once. The clonotype was recovered from a woman aged 18-29 years in good health. V usage is TRBV20-1 and J usage is TRBJ2-1, with 9 bases lining up with TRBD1. The specimen was blood. CDR3 DNA: TGCAGTGCTGGCTTTGGGGGGGTTCCGGGACAGGGAAATGAGCAGTTCTTC. Protein: CSAGFGGVPGQGNEQFF.